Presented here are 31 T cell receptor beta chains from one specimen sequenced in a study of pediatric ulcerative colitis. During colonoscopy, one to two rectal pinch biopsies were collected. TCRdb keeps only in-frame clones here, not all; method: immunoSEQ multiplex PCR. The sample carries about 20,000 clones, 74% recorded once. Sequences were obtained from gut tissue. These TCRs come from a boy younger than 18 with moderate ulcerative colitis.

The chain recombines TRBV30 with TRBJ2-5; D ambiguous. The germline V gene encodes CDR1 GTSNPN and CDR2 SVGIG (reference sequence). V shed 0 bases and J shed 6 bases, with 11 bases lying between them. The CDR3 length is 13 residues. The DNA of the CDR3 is TGTGCCTGGAGTGTAGAATCTGCAAAGACCCAGTACTTC. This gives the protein CAWSVESAKTQYF.

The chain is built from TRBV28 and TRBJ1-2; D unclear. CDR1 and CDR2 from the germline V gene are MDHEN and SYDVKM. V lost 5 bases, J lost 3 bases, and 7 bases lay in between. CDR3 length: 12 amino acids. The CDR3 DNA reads TGTGCCAGCAGTCCATCCTACTATGGCTACACCTTC. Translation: CASSPSYYGYTF.

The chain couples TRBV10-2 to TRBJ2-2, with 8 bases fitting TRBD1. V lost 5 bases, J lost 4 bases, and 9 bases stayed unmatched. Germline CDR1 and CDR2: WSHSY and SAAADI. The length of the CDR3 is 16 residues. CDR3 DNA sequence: TGCGCCAGCAGTCTGACAGGGGCGGGTGGCACCGGGGAGCTGTTTTTT. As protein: CASSLTGAGGTGELFF.

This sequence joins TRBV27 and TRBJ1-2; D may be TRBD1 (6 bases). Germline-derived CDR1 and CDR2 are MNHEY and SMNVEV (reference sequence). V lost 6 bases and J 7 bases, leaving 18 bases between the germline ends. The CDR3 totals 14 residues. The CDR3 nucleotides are TGTGCCAGCAGCCGACAGTCAGGGGTCGGTGGCTACACCTTC. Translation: CASSRQSGVGGYTF.

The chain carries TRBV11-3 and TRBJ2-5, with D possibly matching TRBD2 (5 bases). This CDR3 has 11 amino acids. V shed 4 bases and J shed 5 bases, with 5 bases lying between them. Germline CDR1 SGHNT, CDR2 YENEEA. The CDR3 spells CASSSGETQYF. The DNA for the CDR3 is TGTGCCAGCAGCTCGGGGGAGACCCAGTACTTC.

CDR3 DNA: TGTGCCAGTAGTATTATGGACAGTGTTGAGACCCAGTACTTC. It yields the protein CASSIMDSVETQYF. V usage is TRBV19 and J usage is TRBJ2-5, with D possibly matching TRBD1 (6 bases). Trimming shortened V by 3 bases and J by 5 bases, and 13 bases separated the two germline ends. Germline loops: CDR1 LNHDA, CDR2 SQIVND (reference sequence). This CDR3 region has 14 residues.

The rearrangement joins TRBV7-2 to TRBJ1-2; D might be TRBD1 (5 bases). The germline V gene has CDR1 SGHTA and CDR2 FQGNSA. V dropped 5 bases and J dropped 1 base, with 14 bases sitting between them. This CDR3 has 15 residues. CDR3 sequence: CASSPRGTVNYGYTF. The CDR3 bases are TGTGCCAGCAGCCCCCGCGGGACGGTTAACTATGGCTACACCTTC. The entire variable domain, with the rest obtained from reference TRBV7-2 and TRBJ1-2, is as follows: GAGVSQSPSNKVTEKGKDVELRCDPISGHTALYWYRQSLGQGLEFLIYFQGNSAPDKSGLPSDRFSAERTGGSVSTLTIQRTQQEDSAVYLCASSPRGTVNYGYTFGSGTRLTVV.

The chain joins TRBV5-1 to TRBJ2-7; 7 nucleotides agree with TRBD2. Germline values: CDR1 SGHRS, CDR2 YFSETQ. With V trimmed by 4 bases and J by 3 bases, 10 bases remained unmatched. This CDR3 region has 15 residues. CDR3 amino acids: CASSTGAGPRYEQYF. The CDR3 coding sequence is TGCGCCAGCAGCACGGGAGCGGGGCCACGCTACGAGCAGTACTTC.

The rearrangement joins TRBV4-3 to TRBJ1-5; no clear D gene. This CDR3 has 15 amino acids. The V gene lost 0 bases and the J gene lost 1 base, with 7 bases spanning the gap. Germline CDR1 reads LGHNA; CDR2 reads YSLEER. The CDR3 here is CASSQDFLSNQPQHF. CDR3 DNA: TGCGCCAGCAGCCAAGATTTCCTAAGCAATCAGCCCCAGCATTTT.

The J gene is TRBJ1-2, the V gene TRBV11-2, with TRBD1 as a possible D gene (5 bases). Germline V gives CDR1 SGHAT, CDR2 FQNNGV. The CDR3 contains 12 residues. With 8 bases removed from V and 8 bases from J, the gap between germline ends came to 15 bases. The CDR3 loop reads CASGLWGQGYTF. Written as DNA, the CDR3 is TGTGCCAGCGGACTCTGGGGCCAAGGCTACACCTTC.

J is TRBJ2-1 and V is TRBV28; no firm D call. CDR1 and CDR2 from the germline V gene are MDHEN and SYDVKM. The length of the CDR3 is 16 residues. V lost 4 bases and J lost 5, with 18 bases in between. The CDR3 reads CASSSLSVRDHNEQFF. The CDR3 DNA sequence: TGTGCCAGCAGTTCCCTCAGCGTTCGCGACCACAATGAGCAGTTCTTC. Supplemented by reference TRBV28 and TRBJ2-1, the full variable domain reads DVKVTQSSRYLVKRTGEKVFLECVQDMDHENMFWYRQDPGLGLRLIYFSYDVKMKEKGDIPEGYSVSREKKERFSLILESASTNQTSMYLCASSSLSVRDHNEQFFGPGTRLTVL.

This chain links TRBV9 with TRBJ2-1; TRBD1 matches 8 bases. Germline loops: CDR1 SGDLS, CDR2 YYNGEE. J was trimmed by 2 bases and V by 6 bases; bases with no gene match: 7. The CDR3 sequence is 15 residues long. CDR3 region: CASNAAGQAYNEQFF. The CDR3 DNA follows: TGTGCCAGCAACGCGGCGGGACAGGCCTACAATGAGCAGTTCTTC.

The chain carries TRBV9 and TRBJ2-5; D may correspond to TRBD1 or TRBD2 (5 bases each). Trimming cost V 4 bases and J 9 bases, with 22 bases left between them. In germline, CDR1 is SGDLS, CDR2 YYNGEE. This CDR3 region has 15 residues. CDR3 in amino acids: CASSPVSGPQGAQYF. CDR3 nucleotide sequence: TGTGCCAGCAGCCCCGTTTCCGGACCCCAGGGAGCCCAGTACTTC.

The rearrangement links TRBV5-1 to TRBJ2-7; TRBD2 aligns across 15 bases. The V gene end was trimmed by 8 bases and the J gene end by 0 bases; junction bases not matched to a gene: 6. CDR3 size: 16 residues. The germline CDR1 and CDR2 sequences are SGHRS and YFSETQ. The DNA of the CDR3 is TGCGCCAGTGCCGGGACTAGCGGGGGGAGCTCCTACGAGCAGTACTTC. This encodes CASAGTSGGSSYEQYF.

CDR3 nucleotides: TGTGCCATCAGTCCCCAAGGGGGGGCGGGTAGCGGGAGGGCCTGGAATGAGCAGTTCTTC. As protein: CAISPQGGAGSGRAWNEQFF. The V call is TRBV10-3, the J call TRBJ2-1, with 11 bases fitting TRBD2. Unmatched junction bases numbered 22, after V lost 5 bases and J lost 7 bases. This CDR3 region has 20 residues. Germline V lookup: CDR1 ENHRY, CDR2 SYGVKD.

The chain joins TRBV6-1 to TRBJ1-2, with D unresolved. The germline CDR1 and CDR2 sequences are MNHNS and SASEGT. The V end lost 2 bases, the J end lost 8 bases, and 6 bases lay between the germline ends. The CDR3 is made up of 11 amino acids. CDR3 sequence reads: CASSEWKGYTF. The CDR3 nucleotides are TGTGCCAGCAGTGAATGGAAAGGCTACACCTTC.

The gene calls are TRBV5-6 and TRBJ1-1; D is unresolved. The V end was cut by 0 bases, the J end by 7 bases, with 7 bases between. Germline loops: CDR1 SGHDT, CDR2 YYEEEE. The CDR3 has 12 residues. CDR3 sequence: CASSLASGEAFF. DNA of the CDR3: TGTGCCAGCAGCTTGGCGTCAGGTGAAGCTTTCTTT.

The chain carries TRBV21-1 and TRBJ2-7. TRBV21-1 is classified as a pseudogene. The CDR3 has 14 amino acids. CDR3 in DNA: TGTGCCAGCAGCCCTTGGGGGAAGACCTACGAGCAGTACTTC. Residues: CASSPWGKTYEQYF.

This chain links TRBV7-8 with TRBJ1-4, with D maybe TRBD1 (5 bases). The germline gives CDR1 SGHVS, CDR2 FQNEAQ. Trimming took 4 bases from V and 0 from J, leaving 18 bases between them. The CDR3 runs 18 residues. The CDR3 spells CASSSTGVLRATNEKLFF. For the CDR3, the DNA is TGTGCCAGCAGCTCCACCGGGGTCCTCAGGGCAACTAATGAAAAACTGTTTTTT.

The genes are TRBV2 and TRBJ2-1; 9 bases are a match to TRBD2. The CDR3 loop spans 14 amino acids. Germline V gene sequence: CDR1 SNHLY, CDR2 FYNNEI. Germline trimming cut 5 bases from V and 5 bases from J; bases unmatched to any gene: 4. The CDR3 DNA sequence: TGTGCCAGCAGTCTAGCGGGAAGAGACAATGAGCAGTTCTTC. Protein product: CASSLAGRDNEQFF.

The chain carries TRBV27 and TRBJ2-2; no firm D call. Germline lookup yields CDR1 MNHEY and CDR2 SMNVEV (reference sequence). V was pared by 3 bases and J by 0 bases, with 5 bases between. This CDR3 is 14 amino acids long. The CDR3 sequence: CASSFLTNTGELFF. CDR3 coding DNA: TGTGCCAGCAGTTTCTTAACGAACACCGGGGAGCTGTTTTTT.

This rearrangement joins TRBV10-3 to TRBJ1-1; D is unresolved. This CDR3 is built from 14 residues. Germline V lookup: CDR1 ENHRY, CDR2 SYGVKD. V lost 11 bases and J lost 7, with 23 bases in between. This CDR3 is CAGTRHWESHEAFF. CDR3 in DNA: TGTGCCGGAACCCGTCACTGGGAATCCCATGAAGCTTTCTTT.

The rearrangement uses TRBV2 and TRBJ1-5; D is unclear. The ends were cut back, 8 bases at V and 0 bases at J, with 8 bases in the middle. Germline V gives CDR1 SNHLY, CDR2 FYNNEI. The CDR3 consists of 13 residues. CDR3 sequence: CASVKDSNQPQHF. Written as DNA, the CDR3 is TGTGCCAGCGTGAAGGATAGCAATCAGCCCCAGCATTTT.

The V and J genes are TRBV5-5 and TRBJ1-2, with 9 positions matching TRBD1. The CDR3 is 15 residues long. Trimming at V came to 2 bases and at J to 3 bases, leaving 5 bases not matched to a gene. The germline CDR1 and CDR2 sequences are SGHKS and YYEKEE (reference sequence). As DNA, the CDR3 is TGTGCCAGCAGCTTCGCCGGGACAGGGCACTATGGCTACACCTTC. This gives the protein CASSFAGTGHYGYTF.

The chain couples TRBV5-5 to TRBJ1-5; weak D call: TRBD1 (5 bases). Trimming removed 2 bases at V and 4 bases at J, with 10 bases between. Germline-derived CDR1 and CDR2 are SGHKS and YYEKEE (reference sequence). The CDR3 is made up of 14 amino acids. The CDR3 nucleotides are TGTGCCAGCAGCTTCCGGGACCAAAATCAGCCCCAGCATTTT. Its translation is CASSFRDQNQPQHF. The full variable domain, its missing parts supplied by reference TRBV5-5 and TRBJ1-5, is DAGVTQSPTHLIKTRGQQVTLRCSPISGHKSVSWYQQVLGQGPQFIFQYYEKEERGRGNFPDRFSARQFPNYSSELNVNALLLGDSALYLCASSFRDQNQPQHFGDGTRLSIL.

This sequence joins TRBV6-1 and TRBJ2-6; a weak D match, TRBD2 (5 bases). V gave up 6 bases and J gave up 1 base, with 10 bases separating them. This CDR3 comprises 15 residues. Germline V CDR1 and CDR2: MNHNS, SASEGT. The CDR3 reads CASRSGGSGANVLTF. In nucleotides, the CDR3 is TGTGCCAGCAGAAGTGGCGGGTCTGGGGCCAACGTCCTGACTTTC.

The CDR3: CASSMGQDNQPQHF. The CDR3 nucleotides read TGTGCCAGTAGTATGGGCCAGGATAATCAGCCCCAGCATTTT. The rearrangement links TRBV19 to TRBJ1-5; D is unclear. Germline-derived CDR1 and CDR2 are LNHDA and SQIVND (reference sequence). Trimming removed 3 bases from V and 4 bases from J, with 10 bases in between. This CDR3 comprises 14 residues.

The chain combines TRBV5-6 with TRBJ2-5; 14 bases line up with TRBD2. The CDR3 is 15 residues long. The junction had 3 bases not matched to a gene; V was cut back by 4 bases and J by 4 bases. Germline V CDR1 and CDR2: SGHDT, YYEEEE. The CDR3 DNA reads TGTGCCAGCAGCCCGGGACTAGCGGGGGCAGAGACCCAGTACTTC. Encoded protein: CASSPGLAGAETQYF. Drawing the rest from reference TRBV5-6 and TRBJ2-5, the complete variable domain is DAGVTQSPTHLIKTRGQQVTLRCSPKSGHDTVSWYQQALGQGPQFIFQYYEEEERQRGNFPDRFSGHQFPNYSSELNVNALLLGDSALYLCASSPGLAGAETQYFGPGTRLLVL.

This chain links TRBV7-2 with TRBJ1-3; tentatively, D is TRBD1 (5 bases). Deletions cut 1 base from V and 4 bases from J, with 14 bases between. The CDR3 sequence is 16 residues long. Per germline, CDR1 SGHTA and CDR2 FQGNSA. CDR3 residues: CASSLVDSRLGNTIYF. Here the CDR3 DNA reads TGTGCCAGCAGCTTAGTTGACAGCCGCCTCGGAAACACCATATATTTT.

CDR3 sequence (DNA): TGTGCCAGCAGCTTGGGTGGGGCCGGGAACACTGAAGCTTTCTTT. Translation: CASSLGGAGNTEAFF. V usage is TRBV5-8 and J usage is TRBJ1-1; TRBD1 is a possible D gene (5 bases). Germline V gives CDR1 SGHTS, CDR2 YDEGEE. Trimming shortened V by 0 bases and J by 1 base, and 10 bases separated the two germline ends. The CDR3 length is 15 residues. Full variable domain (rest looked up from reference TRBV5-8 and TRBJ1-1): EAGVTQSPTHLIKTRGQQATLRCSPISGHTSVYWYQQALGLGLQFLLWYDEGEERNRGNFPPRFSGRQFPNYSSELNVNALELEDSALYLCASSLGGAGNTEAFFGQGTRLTVV.

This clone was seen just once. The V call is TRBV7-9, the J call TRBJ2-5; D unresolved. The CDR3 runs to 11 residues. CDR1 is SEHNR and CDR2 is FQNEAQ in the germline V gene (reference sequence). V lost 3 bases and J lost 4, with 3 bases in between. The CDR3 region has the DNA TGTGCCAGCAGCTTTGCAGAGACCCAGTACTTC. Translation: CASSFAETQYF.